This TCR beta chain is drawn from a study of T cell responses to AZD1222 COVID-19 vaccine. General study results and limits: Recipients of two AZD1222 doses showed rising Spike-specific TCR breadth and depth.

TCRdb keeps only in-frame clones here, not all; method: immunoSEQ multiplex PCR. The table has roughly 99,000 clones, around 90% seen once; the top ten hold about 6.6%. The CDR3 consists of 14 residues. Germline CDR1 SGDLS, CDR2 YYNGEE. Unmatched junction bases numbered 6, after V lost 4 bases and J lost 7 bases. Details on this clone: The antigen is not known.

This TCR was recovered from an adult in good health. The input for sequencing was peripheral blood, taken on day 0 of AZD1222 vaccination. This chain joins TRBV9 and TRBJ1-5; the match to TRBD1 covers 9 bases. The CDR3 protein is CASSQQGAGQPQHF. The DNA for the CDR3 is TGTGCCAGCAGCCAACAGGGGGCAGGCCAGCCCCAGCATTTT. The full variable domain, rest sourced from reference TRBV9 and TRBJ1-5, is DSGVTQTPKHLITATGQRVTLRCSPRSGDLSVYWYQQSLDQGLQFLIQYYNGEERAKGNILERFSAQQFPDLHSELNLSSLELGDSALYFCASSQQGAGQPQHFGDGTRLSIL.